The sequence of this T cell receptor (beta chain) was determined in a study of T cell changes during pregnancy in multiple sclerosis. CDR3 length equals 16 residues. Germline V gene data show CDR1 as SGHVS and CDR2 as FQNEAQ. Trimming took 2 bases from V and 0 from J, leaving 11 bases between them. Sequencing used immunoSEQ multiplex PCR; TCRdb keeps in-frame clones, though not all of them. The sample lists fewer than 140,000 clones, 75% to 95% occurring once. The V gene is TRBV7-8, the J gene TRBJ2-4; D is perhaps TRBD1 (5 bases). The sample consisted of peripheral blood, taken before pregnancy. This TCR came from a female donor with multiple sclerosis, enrolled in a pregnancy study. In DNA, the CDR3 is TGTGCCAGCAGCTTAACAGGTGTAGGAGCCAAAAACATTCAGTACTTC. It translates to CASSLTGVGAKNIQYF.